The next 31 T cell receptor beta chains were all read from a single sample in a study. TCRdb redid the calling of the RT-PCR reads with MiXCR, one entry per CDR3 protein. This table has hundreds of thousands of distinct CDR3 sequences, 14% appearing once. Sample: memory CD4+ T cells from blood. These receptors were taken from a female donor in good health, serving as a healthy control.

The chain joins TRBV4-1 to TRBJ2-2; weak D call: TRBD2 (6 bases). The CDR3 has 17 residues. V was trimmed by 1 base and J by 5 bases, leaving 17 bases between them. Germline V gives CDR1 MGHRA, CDR2 YSYEKL. The CDR3 sequence is CASSQGAGTRETGELFF. The CDR3 DNA is TGCGCCAGCAGCCAAGGGGCGGGGACCCGCGAGACCGGGGAGCTGTTTTTT.

The genes are TRBV12-3 or TRBV12-4 and TRBJ1-6; 7 bases line up with TRBD1. The J segment lost 10 bases and the V segment lost 5 bases, leaving 11 bases of the junction unmatched. CDR3 length: 15 amino acids. CDR3 sequence (DNA): TGTGCCAGCAGTCTAGGGGGCAGGAGTGGATCACCCCTCCACTTT. It codes for CASSLGGRSGSPLHF.

The genes are TRBV24-1 and TRBJ1-5; maybe TRBD1 (6 bases). The CDR3 is made up of 14 amino acids. From germline, CDR1 is KGHDR and CDR2 SFDVKD. The V end lost 4 bases, the J end lost 10 bases, and 16 bases lay between the germline ends. Here the CDR3 reads CATSEGVGGLPQHF. DNA for the CDR3: TGTGCCACCAGTGAGGGTGTCGGGGGCCTACCCCAGCATTTT.

In this sample, this clonotype turned up many times. The chain recombines TRBV5-6 with TRBJ2-2, with D possibly TRBD1 on 5 matching bases. CDR1 is SGHDT, CDR2 YYEEEE, per germline. The V end was cut by 4 bases, the J end by 2 bases, with 15 bases between. The CDR3 sequence is 16 residues long. The DNA of the CDR3 is TGTGCCAGCAGCGTAGGCGCTAGGGGAAACACCGGGGAGCTGTTTTTT. This codes for CASSVGARGNTGELFF.

The gene calls are TRBV7-2 and TRBJ2-5; either TRBD1 or TRBD2 may fit D (6 bases each). Germline-derived CDR1 and CDR2 are SGHTA and FQGNSA. With 2 bases removed from V and 5 bases from J, the gap between germline ends came to 18 bases. The CDR3 is 16 residues long. CDR3 loop: CASSLNPPGGGETQYF. CDR3 coding DNA: TGTGCCAGCAGCTTAAATCCACCAGGAGGGGGGGAGACCCAGTACTTC.

The rearrangement links TRBV10-2 to TRBJ2-7; 9 bases match TRBD1. J gave up 5 bases and V 6 bases, and 8 bases lay outside the gene matches. The germline gives CDR1 WSHSY, CDR2 SAAADI. The CDR3 is 14 residues long. The CDR3 nucleotides read TGCGCCAGCAGACGGACAGGGGAGTTCGACGAGCAGTACTTC. Translating gives CASRRTGEFDEQYF.

The chain joins TRBV20-1 to TRBJ2-3; D unclear. Trimming removed 6 bases from V and 2 bases from J, with 18 bases in between. This CDR3 has 15 residues. Looked up from germline, CDR1 is DFQATT and CDR2 is SNEGSKA (reference sequence). The DNA of the CDR3 is TGCAGTGCCTTCACCCTATCGCCTTTCACAGATACGCAGTATTTT. It codes for CSAFTLSPFTDTQYF.

This clonotype has just a few counts. The chain joins TRBV24-1 to TRBJ2-7; 10 bases are a match to TRBD2. Losses at the gene ends were 3 bases for V and 7 bases for J; bases not matched to a gene: 11. Germline loops: CDR1 KGHDR, CDR2 SFDVKD. The CDR3 is 16 amino acids. The DNA of the CDR3 is TGTGCCACCAGTGATCGGGCTAGCGGGAGCTCGGGGGAGCAGTACTTC. Translated, it gives CATSDRASGSSGEQYF.

The V call is TRBV9, the J call TRBJ2-3, with D tentatively TRBD2 (6 bases). The CDR3 loop spans 13 amino acids. Germline V CDR1 and CDR2: SGDLS, YYNGEE. Trimming shortened V by 2 bases and J by 5 bases, and 9 bases separated the two germline ends. The CDR3 DNA sequence: TGTGCCAGCAGCGTTCTTAGCGGAGATACGCAGTATTTT. This gives the protein CASSVLSGDTQYF.

This rearrangement joins TRBV6-1 to TRBJ2-6, with D unclear. The CDR3 spans 16 residues. Germline-derived CDR1 and CDR2 are MNHNS and SASEGT. V lost 2 bases, J lost 2 bases, and 10 bases lay in between. CDR3 in amino acids: CASSEWKVPGANVLTF. CDR3 DNA sequence: TGTGCCAGCAGTGAATGGAAAGTGCCTGGGGCCAACGTCCTGACTTTC.

This chain links TRBV19 with TRBJ2-7, with 7 bases identical to TRBD1. Trimming cost V 3 bases and J 3 bases; bases outside gene matches: 5. The CDR3 is 14 amino acids. In germline, CDR1 is LNHDA, CDR2 SQIVND (reference sequence). The CDR3 nucleotides read TGTGCCAGTAGTATGGGGACAGCAGTCTACGAGCAGTACTTC. Translated: CASSMGTAVYEQYF.

There are many counts of this clonotype. The chain couples TRBV7-2 to TRBJ1-2; the D is unclear. The CDR3 contains 14 residues. V was trimmed by 6 bases and J by 3 bases, leaving 14 bases between them. CDR1 is SGHTA and CDR2 is FQGNSA in the germline V gene. CDR3 loop: CASSRIPDDYGYTF. The DNA for the CDR3 is TGTGCCAGCAGTCGCATCCCGGACGACTATGGCTACACCTTC.

This clonotype was seen at least ten times. The chain employs TRBV7-9 and TRBJ1-2; possibly TRBD1 for D (6 bases). This CDR3 is 13 amino acids long. Trimming left V 7 bases short and J 6 bases short, with 15 bases between. The germline V gene has CDR1 SEHNR and CDR2 FQNEAQ (reference sequence). CDR3 bases: TGTGCCAGCATCGGGGGCGCGGGTCATGGCTACACCTTC. It yields the protein CASIGGAGHGYTF. The full variable domain, in which reference TRBV7-9 and TRBJ1-2 provide the parts outside the CDR3, is DTGVSQNPRHKITKRGQNVTFRCDPISEHNRLYWYRQTLGQGPEFLTYFQNEAQLEKSRLLSDRFSAERPKGSFSTLEIQRTEQGDSAMYLCASIGGAGHGYTFGSGTRLTVV.

This clonotype appeared a few times. The chain joins TRBV29-1 to TRBJ2-3; the match to TRBD2 covers 10 bases. Germline assignment: CDR1 SQVTM and CDR2 ANQGSEA. The junction had 10 bases not matched to a gene; V was cut back by 3 bases and J by 1 base. The CDR3 covers 17 residues. CDR3 bases: TGCAGCGTTGACAGAGAAGGAGCGGGAGGGGGCACAGATACGCAGTATTTT. Translated: CSVDREGAGGGTDTQYF.

This clonotype appeared many times. The V call is TRBV12-3 or TRBV12-4, the J call TRBJ2-1; TRBD2 aligns across 9 bases. Trimming took 8 bases from V and 8 from J; bases not matched to a gene: 13. CDR3 length equals 15 residues. This chain's CDR3 is CASAAWREGHDEQFF. The CDR3, as DNA: TGTGCCAGCGCTGCATGGCGGGAGGGCCACGATGAGCAGTTCTTC.

This clonotype was counted only a few times. This may come from a read error, since a much larger clone is one base off. The chain recombines TRBV3-1 with TRBJ2-5; TRBD2 matches 11 bases. This CDR3 comprises 14 residues. Trimming cost V 4 bases and J 3 bases; bases outside gene matches: 1. Germline assignment: CDR1 LGHDT and CDR2 YNNKEL (reference sequence). The CDR3 sequence: CASSLTSGKETQYF. The CDR3 nucleotides are TGTGCCAGCAGCCTGACTAGCGGGAAAGAGACCCAGTACTTC.

The gene calls are TRBV30 and TRBJ2-7; 11 bases align to TRBD1. Germline V gene lookup returns CDR1 GTSNPN and CDR2 SVGIG (reference sequence). The CDR3 covers 16 residues. Unmatched junction bases numbered 9, after V lost 5 bases and J lost 0 bases. The CDR3 loop is CAWAPWGTGGSYEQYF. In DNA, the CDR3 is TGTGCCTGGGCCCCTTGGGGGACAGGGGGCTCCTACGAGCAGTACTTC.

This chain joins TRBV20-1 and TRBJ2-5; 8 nucleotides agree with TRBD2. Germline V CDR1 and CDR2: DFQATT, SNEGSKA (reference sequence). The V segment lost 5 bases and the J segment 1 base; nucleotides outside the gene matches: 15. The CDR3 extends over 17 amino acids. CDR3 amino acids: CSALGGNGRAVQETQYF. DNA for the CDR3: TGCAGTGCTCTTGGGGGGAACGGGAGGGCCGTCCAAGAGACCCAGTACTTC.

The chain employs TRBV15 and TRBJ2-3, with 8 bases identical to TRBD1. There are 15 residues in the CDR3. V dropped 5 bases and J dropped 11; count of bases not matched to a gene: 15. Germline CDR1 and CDR2: LNHNV and YYDKDF (reference sequence). In nucleotides, the CDR3 is TGTGCCACCAGCTCTCCTGTGACAGGGGACAATGAGCAGTATTTT. Amino acid sequence: CATSSPVTGDNEQYF.

The genes are TRBV10-3 and TRBJ1-1; D unresolved. The CDR3 is 14 amino acids. V shed 3 bases and J shed 4 bases, with 12 bases lying between them. CDR1 ENHRY and CDR2 SYGVKD come from the germline V gene. The CDR3 loop is CAISDPLRATEAFF. The CDR3 coding sequence is TGTGCCATCAGTGACCCCTTAAGAGCCACTGAAGCTTTCTTT.

This clonotype has ten or more counts. The chain combines TRBV7-2 with TRBJ2-7, with TRBD1 matching over 7 bases. CDR1 is SGHTA and CDR2 is FQGNSA in the germline V gene. The CDR3 is 14 residues long. The junction had 6 bases not matched to a gene; V was cut back by 5 bases and J by 2 bases. This CDR3 is CASSTGTVAYEQYF. CDR3 coding DNA: TGTGCCAGCAGCACTGGGACAGTCGCCTACGAGCAGTACTTC.

The rearrangement joins TRBV6-2 or TRBV6-3 to TRBJ1-2; D unclear. In germline, CDR1 is MNHEY, CDR2 SVGEGT. V was clipped by 0 bases and J by 2 bases, with 10 bases between them. There are 15 residues in the CDR3. As DNA, the CDR3 is TGTGCCAGCAGTTACTCCATACATGCAAACTATGGCTACACCTTC. Encoded protein: CASSYSIHANYGYTF.

This clonotype showed up just a few times. The chain links TRBV20-1 to TRBJ2-1; D is perhaps TRBD1 (5 bases). Between the trimmed V and J ends, which lost 8 bases and 3 bases, there was a span of 14 bases. The CDR3 loop spans 13 amino acids. CDR1 and CDR2 (germline): DFQATT, SNEGSKA (reference sequence). For the CDR3, the DNA is TGCAGTTTCACAGGTGAAAACTACAATGAGCAGTTCTTC. Translating gives CSFTGENYNEQFF.

This clonotype occurred many times. The chain uses TRBV24-1 and TRBJ2-2; the D is unclear. The CDR3 is 16 residues long. The germline V gene has CDR1 KGHDR and CDR2 SFDVKD. V was shortened by 6 bases and J by 1 base, with 14 bases between the two germline ends. The CDR3 DNA follows: TGTGCCACCAGTCATTCCACTTGGGGGAACACCGGGGAGCTGTTTTTT. This translates into CATSHSTWGNTGELFF.

This clonotype was observed many times. This chain links TRBV7-2 with TRBJ2-7; D ambiguous. The CDR3 is 16 residues long. The V end lost 1 base, the J end lost 1 base, and 14 bases lay between the germline ends. Germline CDR1 is SGHTA and CDR2 is FQGNSA. CDR3 sequence (DNA): TGTGCCAGCAGCTTAGATAGTGGGGTTCCTTCCTACGAGCAGTACTTC. Translating gives CASSLDSGVPSYEQYF.

This clonotype came up a few times. The rearrangement links TRBV6-2 or TRBV6-3 to TRBJ2-1; D is unresolved. From germline, CDR1 is MNHEY and CDR2 SVGEGT. The CDR3 spans 15 residues. Trimming took 2 bases from V and 2 from J, leaving 10 bases between them. Here the CDR3 DNA reads TGTGCCAGCAGTTACCCCGGCTACCCCTACAATGAGCAGTTCTTC. Its translation is CASSYPGYPYNEQFF.

V gene TRBV21-1 combines with J gene TRBJ2-7; the listed D gene, TRBD1, was not tested against the DNA. TRBV21-1 is described as a pseudogene. The CDR3 is 14 residues long. The CDR3 loop reads CASPPGPISYEQYF. The CDR3 nucleotides are TGTGCCAGTCCTCCGGGACCGATCTCCTACGAGCAGTACTTC.

The V call is TRBV5-1, the J call TRBJ2-3; D is uncertain. CDR1 and CDR2 from the germline V gene are SGHRS and YFSETQ. Deletions cut 3 bases from V and 0 bases from J, with 8 bases between. This CDR3 has 14 amino acids. The DNA of the CDR3 is TGCGCCAGCAGCTGGAAGGACAGCACAGATACGCAGTATTTT. Residues: CASSWKDSTDTQYF.

This clonotype turned up a few times. The V call is TRBV20-1, the J call TRBJ2-7, with a weak D call TRBD1 (6 bases). The CDR3 spans 14 residues. Trimming took off 1 base at V and 8 bases at J, with 18 bases between the two ends. Germline V gene lookup returns CDR1 DFQATT and CDR2 SNEGSKA (reference sequence). This chain's CDR3 is CSARARDHQGKQYF. The CDR3 coding sequence is TGCAGTGCTAGAGCCCGGGACCACCAGGGGAAGCAGTACTTC.

The chain recombines TRBV4-1 with TRBJ2-1; 8 bases line up with TRBD1. Germline CDR1 reads MGHRA; CDR2 reads YSYEKL. The junction had 8 bases not matched to a gene; V was cut back by 2 bases and J by 5 bases. This CDR3 comprises 16 residues. CDR3 in amino acids: CASSQFTGGLDNEQFF. CDR3 in DNA: TGCGCCAGCAGCCAATTTACAGGGGGGTTAGACAATGAGCAGTTCTTC.

The V gene is TRBV7-3, the J gene TRBJ2-3; 9 nucleotides align to TRBD2. This CDR3 has 19 amino acids. Germline V gene lookup returns CDR1 SGHTA and CDR2 FQGTGA. With V trimmed by 1 base and J by 0 bases, 11 bases remained unmatched. The CDR3 here is CASSLIGTSLVSSTDTQYF. For the CDR3, the DNA is TGTGCCAGCAGCTTAATTGGGACTAGCTTAGTTTCTAGCACAGATACGCAGTATTTT.